Listed below are T cell receptor beta chains from one sample, sequenced in a study of siplizumab effects on memory and regulatory T cells. Sequenced by immunoSEQ multiplex PCR; TCRdb stores in-frame clones only, minus some. The repertoire holds more than 45,000 clones, with approximately 95% as singletons. The sequencing sample was made of CD8+ T cells sorted from blood. The source is a human donor in good health. Each CDR3 is given with its conserved first and last residue. The D gene is left open where the match is weak. The size field is filled for only some rows; it gives once, few, many or a size class.

v_call	d_call	clone_size	j_call	cdr3_aa
TRBV13	NA	NA	TRBJ2-1	CASSSPGHYNEQFF
TRBV7-2	TRBD2	NA	TRBJ2-3	CASSPGTSGTDTQYF
TRBV12-5	NA	many	TRBJ1-2	CASGLRLNYGYTF
TRBV18	NA	NA	TRBJ2-1	CASSLSDEQFF
TRBV2	NA	NA	TRBJ1-5	CASRGGRLGNQPQHF
TRBV4-3	NA	NA	TRBJ2-3	CASSQERTDTQYF
TRBV28	NA	NA	TRBJ1-1	CASSLIGGTEAFF
TRBV15	NA	NA	TRBJ1-3	CATSRAGAGNTIYF
TRBV12-5	TRBD1	once	TRBJ2-5	CASGPDRGLRILGLETQYF
TRBV30	NA	once	TRBJ1-5	CAWSGIGVQPQHF
TRBV6-6	NA	NA	TRBJ2-7	CASSYAYGYEQYF
TRBV10-3	TRBD2	NA	TRBJ2-1	CATLAGDTYNEQFF
TRBV14	TRBD2	once	TRBJ2-2	CASSQDKTSGPTGELFF
TRBV29-1	TRBD2	NA	TRBJ2-1	CSVMSGKGYNEQFF
TRBV11-2	NA	NA	TRBJ1-1	CASSSVVGSDTEAFF
TRBV7-6	TRBD2	NA	TRBJ2-7	CASSLGRAYEQYF
TRBV28	TRBD2	NA	TRBJ2-5	CASSLTRLAVQETQYF
TRBV6-5	TRBD2	NA	TRBJ2-7	CASRGAGGEQYF
TRBV28	TRBD1	NA	TRBJ2-1	CASSSPGGYNEQFF
TRBV28	TRBD1	NA	TRBJ2-7	CASSLWGTGDYEQYF
TRBV28	TRBD2	NA	TRBJ2-7	CASRRTSGRNYEQYF
TRBV21-1	NA	NA	TRBJ2-1	CASRGGYNEQFF
TRBV7-9	NA	NA	TRBJ1-1	CASQPAVENEAFF
TRBV9	TRBD1	few	TRBJ1-2	CASSVESETGNYGYTF
TRBV5-8	NA	few	TRBJ1-1	CASKGVNTEAFF
TRBV23-1	NA	NA	TRBJ1-1	CASGETRFEAFF